This T cell receptor (beta chain) is drawn from a study of post-analysis software for immune sequencing data. Germline V lookup: CDR1 SGHRS, CDR2 YFSETQ. V trimming: 4 bases; J trimming: 5 bases; junction bases outside the gene matches: 20. This CDR3 is built from 19 residues. TCR beta cDNA libraries included unique molecular identifiers. TCRdb passed the PCR reads through MiXCR, listing each CDR3 protein once. In the table there are around 400,000 distinct CDR3 sequences, around 37% of which are singletons. This clonotype was seen a single time. What it recognizes is unknown. Whole-study findings and limits: Compared with controls, patients had more of roughly five TRBV segments, including TRBV5-6, TRBV5-1 and TRBV20-1. When compared against controls, multiple sclerosis patients showed significantly lower normalized Chao1 diversity.

Sequencing was performed on blood. The chain joins TRBV5-1 to TRBJ1-5; the match to TRBD1 covers 8 bases. The TCR originated in a girl aged 10 to 17 with multiple sclerosis. The CDR3 reads CASSGRPDRDAPRHQPQHF. In DNA, the CDR3 is TGCGCCAGCAGCGGGAGACCGGACAGGGATGCCCCACGGCATCAGCCCCAGCATTTT.